The 29 T cell receptor beta chains below come from one sample, sequenced in a study of naive and memory T cell subsets. A UMI-containing oligonucleotide was joined by 3' ligation to the TCR cDNA template. The SP2 primer and nested alpha and beta constant region primers amplified ligated cDNA in four rounds. TCRdb processed the 5' RACE reads anew with MiXCR; each CDR3 protein has one entry. The table lists 55,000 to 65,000 distinct CDR3 sequences, under 10% of them singletons, with 19% in the top ten. The receptor source for this set is a female donor in good health.

The sample holds a few counts of this clonotype. The CDR3: CASSNPEIAKNIQYF. In nucleotides, the CDR3 is TGTGCCAGCAGTAATCCAGAAATAGCCAAAAACATTCAGTACTTC. This chain joins TRBV28 and TRBJ2-4; no firm D call. V lost 5 bases, J lost 0 bases, and 11 bases lay in between. The CDR3 contains 15 residues. Germline lookup yields CDR1 MDHEN and CDR2 SYDVKM.

The genes are TRBV7-2 and TRBJ2-7; no definite D call. Trimming shortened V by 5 bases and J by 0 bases, and 5 bases separated the two germline ends. CDR1 is SGHTA, CDR2 FQGNSA, per germline. The CDR3 is made up of 12 amino acids. The CDR3, as DNA: TGTGCCAGCAGCCCCCACTCCTACGAGCAGTACTTC. It specifies CASSPHSYEQYF.

The CDR3 sequence: CSARDNAGADTQYF. The CDR3 DNA reads as TGCAGTGCTAGAGATAACGCGGGGGCAGATACGCAGTATTTT. The chain uses TRBV20-1 and TRBJ2-3; 7 nucleotides agree with TRBD2. The CDR3 has 14 amino acids. CDR1 and CDR2 (germline): DFQATT, SNEGSKA (reference sequence). J was trimmed by 4 bases and V by 0 bases; bases with no gene match: 4.

The CDR3 DNA sequence: TGCGCCAGCAGCCAACTAACTAGCGGCCAAGAGACCCAGTACTTC. This codes for CASSQLTSGQETQYF. The rearrangement joins TRBV5-1 to TRBJ2-5; TRBD2 matches 8 bases. With V trimmed by 4 bases and J by 1 base, 6 bases remained unmatched. This CDR3 region has 15 residues. Germline-derived CDR1 and CDR2 are SGHRS and YFSETQ.

This clonotype was seen only a few times. The genes are TRBV7-3 and TRBJ1-3, with 9 bases matching TRBD1. V was pared by 2 bases and J by 11 bases, with 13 bases of the junction left unmatched. Germline values: CDR1 SGHTA, CDR2 FQGTGA. The CDR3 extends over 16 amino acids. The CDR3 coding sequence is TGTGCCAGCAGCTTACACGCCGGACAGGGGTCTGAGCCCATATATTTT. It codes for CASSLHAGQGSEPIYF.

This clonotype has only a few counts. This chain connects TRBV5-1 to TRBJ2-7, with D possibly TRBD2 on 6 matching bases. V shed 4 bases and J shed 2 bases, with 16 bases lying between them. Germline-derived CDR1 and CDR2 are SGHRS and YFSETQ. The CDR3 runs 15 residues. CDR3 in amino acids: CASSPAEGRPYEQYF. The CDR3 coding sequence is TGCGCCAGCAGCCCGGCGGAGGGCAGGCCCTACGAGCAGTACTTC.

In its sample, this clonotype was seen many times. This sequence joins TRBV12-3 or TRBV12-4 and TRBJ2-2; D might be TRBD2 (6 bases). Trimming stripped 4 bases from V and 0 bases from J, with 12 bases between. CDR3 length equals 16 residues. CDR3 nucleotides: TGTGCCAGCAGTTACCCTAGCGACGCGAACACCGGGGAGCTGTTTTTT. Amino acids: CASSYPSDANTGELFF.

This clonotype was observed many times. The rearrangement links TRBV28 to TRBJ1-1; no firm D call. The germline CDR1 and CDR2 sequences are MDHEN and SYDVKM. The CDR3 consists of 12 residues. The V end lost 3 bases, the J end lost 6 bases, and 8 bases lay between the germline ends. The CDR3 protein is CASSFSSSEAFF. CDR3 in DNA: TGTGCCAGCAGTTTTTCGTCGTCTGAAGCTTTCTTT.

This clonotype came up once. The rearrangement uses TRBV20-1 and TRBJ2-5; no clear D. Per germline, CDR1 DFQATT and CDR2 SNEGSKA (reference sequence). CDR3 size: 12 residues. V was shortened by 0 bases and J by 0 bases, with 2 bases between the two germline ends. CDR3: CSAREYQETQYF. In DNA form, the CDR3 reads TGCAGTGCTAGAGAGTACCAAGAGACCCAGTACTTC.

The chain links TRBV6-1 to TRBJ2-7; D is possibly TRBD2 (6 bases). The CDR3 runs to 16 residues. Per germline, CDR1 MNHNS and CDR2 SASEGT. Trimming left V 2 bases short and J 7 bases short, with 21 bases between. CDR3 loop: CASSESFAGSFLEQYF. CDR3 nucleotide sequence: TGTGCCAGCAGTGAATCTTTTGCGGGATCCTTCCTAGAGCAGTACTTC.

This clonotype was counted ten times or more. V gene TRBV6-4 combines with J gene TRBJ2-1; no clear D. The CDR3 is 16 amino acids. From germline, CDR1 is MRHNA and CDR2 SNTAGT. The V end was cut by 2 bases, the J end by 0 bases, with 11 bases between. The CDR3, as DNA: TGTGCCAGCAGTGACATTCAAACCAGCTCCTACAATGAGCAGTTCTTC. This translates into CASSDIQTSSYNEQFF.

This clonotype occurred many times. The rearrangement joins TRBV20-1 to TRBJ1-1; D is undetermined. Germline lookup yields CDR1 DFQATT and CDR2 SNEGSKA (reference sequence). CDR3 length: 12 amino acids. Trimming took off 6 bases at V and 4 bases at J, with 12 bases between the two ends. The CDR3 nucleotides read TGCAGTGCCGCGAAAGGAGGCACTGAAGCTTTCTTT. Translated, it gives CSAAKGGTEAFF.

This clonotype was seen a handful of times. The genes are TRBV11-2 and TRBJ2-1; 7 bases align to TRBD2. V lost 2 bases to trimming and J lost 9 bases; unmatched junction nucleotides: 22. Germline values: CDR1 SGHAT, CDR2 FQNNGV. This CDR3 has 19 amino acids. The CDR3 nucleotides are TGTGCCAGCAGCTTACTACGGGTCCCAACCGGGACCCCGGGAGGTGAGCAGTTCTTC. It is translated as CASSLLRVPTGTPGGEQFF.

This clonotype has a handful of counts. The rearrangement links TRBV7-2 to TRBJ2-4; TRBD2 matches at 12 bases. Germline V CDR1 and CDR2: SGHTA, FQGNSA. V lost 5 bases and J lost 6; bases outside the gene matches: 11. The length of the CDR3 is 17 residues. CDR3 residues: CASSPRTSGTRGNIQYF. The CDR3 nucleotides are TGTGCCAGCAGCCCAAGGACTAGCGGGACTCGGGGAAACATTCAGTACTTC.

CDR3 nucleotide sequence: TGTGCCAGTAGTTCTGGCCCCGCGAACGGCTATGGCTACACCTTC. Protein product: CASSSGPANGYGYTF. The chain combines TRBV19 with TRBJ1-2, with no clear D. CDR1 and CDR2 from the germline V gene are LNHDA and SQIVND (reference sequence). The CDR3 contains 15 residues. The V end lost 5 bases, the J end lost 4 bases, and 17 bases lay between the germline ends.

This clonotype was recorded many times. The chain joins TRBV5-1 to TRBJ1-2, with no clear D. This CDR3 has 13 amino acids. With 2 bases removed from V and 1 base from J, the gap between germline ends came to 6 bases. In germline, CDR1 is SGHRS, CDR2 YFSETQ. The DNA of the CDR3 is TGCGCCAGCAGCTTCGGAGATAACTATGGCTACACCTTC. This translates into CASSFGDNYGYTF.

This clonotype was seen many times. The chain uses TRBV9 and TRBJ2-5, with D maybe TRBD2 (6 bases). V lost 4 bases and J 0 bases, leaving 16 bases between the germline ends. Germline V lookup: CDR1 SGDLS, CDR2 YYNGEE. CDR3 length: 16 residues. CDR3: CASSRGIQRDQETQYF. The CDR3 coding sequence is TGTGCCAGCAGCCGAGGAATCCAGCGGGACCAAGAGACCCAGTACTTC.

The J gene is TRBJ2-2, the V gene TRBV28; D may be TRBD1 (6 bases). Per germline, CDR1 MDHEN and CDR2 SYDVKM. The V end was cut by 2 bases, the J end by 2 bases, with 12 bases between. This CDR3 comprises 16 residues. The CDR3 coding sequence is TGTGCCAGCAGTTTAAGGCAGGGGTTAAACACCGGGGAGCTGTTTTTT. Translated, it gives CASSLRQGLNTGELFF.

The chain has TRBV12-3 or TRBV12-4 and TRBJ2-5; 7 bases match TRBD2. V shed 7 bases, J shed 3 bases, and the junction held 8 bases outside the gene matches. This CDR3 spans 14 amino acids. As DNA, the CDR3 is TGTGCCAGCAAAACCGGGACTACAAAAGAGACCCAGTACTTC. Encoded protein: CASKTGTTKETQYF.

This clonotype has just a few counts. The rearrangement joins TRBV29-1 to TRBJ2-7; D is unresolved. V gave up 2 bases and J gave up 0 bases, with 8 bases separating them. Germline V CDR1 and CDR2: SQVTM, ANQGSEA. The CDR3 loop spans 13 amino acids. The CDR3 bases are TGCAGCGTTGAATCGGGTAGCTCCTACGAGCAGTACTTC. Translated: CSVESGSSYEQYF.

This clonotype was observed a few times. Written as DNA, the CDR3 is TGTGCCAGCAGCCCCGGACAGGGGACGTTCTACGAGCAGTACTTC. Translated, it gives CASSPGQGTFYEQYF. The chain couples TRBV7-3 to TRBJ2-7; 9 bases match TRBD1. The CDR3 sequence is 15 residues long. CDR1 is SGHTA and CDR2 is FQGTGA in the germline V gene. J was trimmed by 3 bases and V by 5 bases; bases with no gene match: 8.

This chain joins TRBV7-6 and TRBJ1-4; D not certain. Germline CDR1 is SGHVS and CDR2 is FNYEAQ. V shed 2 bases and J shed 7 bases, with 11 bases lying between them. This CDR3 is built from 14 residues. Written as DNA, the CDR3 is TGTGCCAGCAGCTTAAATCCCCTAGGTGAAAAACTGTTTTTT. Translating it yields CASSLNPLGEKLFF.

The chain employs TRBV7-2 and TRBJ2-1, with D hard to call. CDR3 size: 12 residues. The germline CDR1 and CDR2 sequences are SGHTA and FQGNSA. V lost 5 bases, J lost 2 bases, and 4 bases lay in between. The CDR3 sequence: CASSLTYNEQFF. CDR3 DNA sequence: TGTGCCAGCAGCCTCACCTACAATGAGCAGTTCTTC.

The V call is TRBV6-5, the J call TRBJ2-2; the D gene could be TRBD1 or TRBD2 (5 bases each). Looked up from germline, CDR1 is MNHEY and CDR2 is SVGAGI. This CDR3 is built from 14 residues. V dropped 0 bases and J dropped 4 bases, with 6 bases sitting between them. The CDR3 nucleotides are TGTGCCAGCAGTTACTCGGGGGTCACCGGGGAGCTGTTTTTT. Encoded protein: CASSYSGVTGELFF.

This clonotype was seen a few times. The gene calls are TRBV29-1 and TRBJ2-3; TRBD2 aligns across 10 bases. V lost 6 bases to trimming and J lost 6 bases; unmatched junction nucleotides: 9. Germline V gene sequence: CDR1 SQVTM, CDR2 ANQGSEA. The CDR3 runs 14 residues. CDR3 loop: CSVKAGGPRDTQYF. For the CDR3, the DNA is TGCAGCGTAAAAGCGGGGGGGCCGCGTGATACGCAGTATTTT.

This clonotype occurred a few times. The gene calls are TRBV19 and TRBJ2-3, with a possible D match to TRBD2 (6 bases). Germline-derived CDR1 and CDR2 are LNHDA and SQIVND (reference sequence). This CDR3 comprises 16 residues. V was shortened by 6 bases and J by 4 bases, with 20 bases between the two germline ends. The CDR3 DNA follows: TGTGCCAGTAGCCCCATGGGACTCAACTATCCAGATACGCAGTATTTT. Protein sequence: CASSPMGLNYPDTQYF.

This clonotype was detected many times. The J gene is TRBJ1-1, the V gene TRBV28; the D gene is possibly TRBD1 (6 bases). V was clipped by 3 bases and J by 0 bases, with 11 bases between them. Germline V CDR1 and CDR2: MDHEN, SYDVKM. The CDR3 has 15 residues. The CDR3 reads CASSFGDTLNTEAFF. As DNA, the CDR3 is TGTGCCAGCAGTTTTGGGGACACATTGAACACTGAAGCTTTCTTT.

This clonotype was seen a handful of times. The chain has TRBV28 and TRBJ2-4; D might be TRBD1 (6 bases). Germline assignment: CDR1 MDHEN and CDR2 SYDVKM. The CDR3 spans 15 residues. With 3 bases removed from V and 1 base from J, the gap between germline ends came to 10 bases. The chain's CDR3 is CASSFPTGAKNIQYF. For the CDR3, the DNA is TGTGCCAGCAGTTTTCCCACAGGGGCCAAAAACATTCAGTACTTC.

J is TRBJ1-1 and V is TRBV19; 7 nucleotides agree with TRBD1. CDR1 and CDR2 from the germline V gene are LNHDA and SQIVND (reference sequence). V was clipped by 6 bases and J by 1 base; unmatched bases: 8. There are 15 residues in the CDR3. CDR3 sequence: CASRLLGTENTEAFF. CDR3 nucleotides: TGTGCCAGTAGACTTCTCGGGACAGAGAACACTGAAGCTTTCTTT.